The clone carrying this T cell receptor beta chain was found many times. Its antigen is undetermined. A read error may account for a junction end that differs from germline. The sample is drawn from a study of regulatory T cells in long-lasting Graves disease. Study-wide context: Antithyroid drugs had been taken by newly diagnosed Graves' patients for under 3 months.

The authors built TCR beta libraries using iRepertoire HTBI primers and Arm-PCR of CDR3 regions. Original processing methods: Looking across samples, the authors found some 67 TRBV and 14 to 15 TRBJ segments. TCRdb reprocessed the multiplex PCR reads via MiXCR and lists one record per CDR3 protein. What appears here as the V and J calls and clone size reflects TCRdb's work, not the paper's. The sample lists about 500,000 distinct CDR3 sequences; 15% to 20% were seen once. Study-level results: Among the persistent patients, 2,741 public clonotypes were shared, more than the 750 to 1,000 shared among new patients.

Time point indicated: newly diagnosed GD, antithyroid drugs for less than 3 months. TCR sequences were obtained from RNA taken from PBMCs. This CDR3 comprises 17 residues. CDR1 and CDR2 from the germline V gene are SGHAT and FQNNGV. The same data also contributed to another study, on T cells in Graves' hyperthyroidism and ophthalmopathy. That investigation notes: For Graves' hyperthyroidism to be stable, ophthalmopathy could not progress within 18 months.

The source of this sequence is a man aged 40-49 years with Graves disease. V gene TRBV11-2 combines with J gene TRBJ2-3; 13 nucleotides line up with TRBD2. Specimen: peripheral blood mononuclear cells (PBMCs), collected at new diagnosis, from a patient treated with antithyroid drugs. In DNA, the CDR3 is TGTGCCAGCAGCTCTCTAATTGGACTAGCGGGAGCAGAGACGCAGTATTTT. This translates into CASSSLIGLAGAETQYF. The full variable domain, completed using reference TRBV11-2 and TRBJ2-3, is EAGVAQSPRYKIIEKRQSVAFWCNPISGHATLYWYQQILGQGPKLLIQFQNNGVVDDSQLPKDRFSAERLKGVDSTLKIQPAKLEDSAVYLCASSSLIGLAGAETQYFGPGTRLTVL.